This T cell receptor (beta chain) was sequenced for a study of vaccination effects on CD4 cells after COVID-19. About the study: Among convalescent patients, two provided samples 16 days and one week before vaccination. Whole-study results and caveats: Late after vaccination, infection- and vaccine-induced clones showed marked clonal contraction.

Germline loops: CDR1 LGHNA, CDR2 YNFKEQ. CDR3 size: 18 residues. J was trimmed by 5 bases and V by 0 bases; bases with no gene match: 10. In the case of this clone: Its specificity is not known.

Data came from immunoSEQ multiplex PCR; TCRdb stores just in-frame clones and leaves some out. The sample lists 45,000 to 70,000 clones, under 80% occurring once. After expansion with viral peptide pools in the ViraFEST assay, antigen-specific CD4+ T cells were sequenced. When about ten days of culture had elapsed, CD4+ T cells were isolated. PCR confirmed that the person was infected with SARS-CoV-2 between March and December 2020. On both days 3 and 7, half of the culture medium was replaced with IL-2 medium. This sequence joins TRBV4-2 and TRBJ1-3; 10 bases align to TRBD1. This specimen consisted of CD4+ T cells from PBMCs cultured with HIV peptides, obtained before COVID-19 vaccination. The subset is: HIV-1 Nef peptide pool negative control/reference culture. This TCR came from a human donor who had a prior SARS-CoV-2 infection. The CDR3 protein is CASSQDEGTGVARNTIYF. As DNA, the CDR3 is TGTGCCAGCAGCCAAGATGAGGGGACAGGGGTCGCTAGAAACACCATATATTTT.